This TCR beta chain was found in a study of cytomegalovirus exposure and HLA in healthy donors. With V trimmed by 5 bases and J by 0 bases, 9 bases remained unmatched. The CDR3 has 17 amino acids. Looked up from germline, CDR1 is LGHNT and CDR2 is FRNRAP. TCRdb's table, derived via immunoSEQ multiplex PCR, lists solely in-frame clones and lacks some. The data contain roughly 130,000 clones, about 88% of them singletons. Sequenced sample: PBMCs. This TCR derives from a young man in good health and CMV-seronegative. The chain is built from TRBV12-5 and TRBJ2-3; 9 bases agree with TRBD1. The CDR3 reads CASGASTGGFSTDTQYF. As DNA, the CDR3 is TGTGCTAGTGGTGCCTCAACAGGGGGCTTTAGCACAGATACGCAGTATTTT.